A selection of T cell receptor beta chains follows, all from one sample in a study of shared clonotypes between healthy human individuals. The assay was immunoSEQ multiplex PCR, and TCRdb's table has in-frame clones only and misses some. The data show around 2,100,000 clones, around 96% seen once. The sample comprised naive CD8+ T cells sorted from blood. These receptor sequences come from a man younger than 35 in good health. The CDR3 runs from the conserved cysteine through the conserved F or W. The D gene is left open where the match is weak. Clone size is not always given. Where it is, it says once, few, many or a class for expanded clones.

d_call	j_call	clone_size	v_call	cdr3_nt	cdr3_aa
.	TRBJ2-3	.	TRBV7-2	TGTGCCAGCAGCGACCGGGATTACACAGATACGCAGTATTTT	CASSDRDYTDTQYF
.	TRBJ2-1	once	TRBV13	TGTGCCAGCAGCCGGGTCCTTAGTGCGGGCACCCCCTACAATGAGCAGTTCTTC	CASSRVLSAGTPYNEQFF
.	TRBJ1-5	.	TRBV4-1	TGCGCCAGCAGCCAAGTTGGCGGCTATAGCAATCAGCCCCAGCATTTT	CASSQVGGYSNQPQHF
.	TRBJ2-3	.	TRBV5-1	TGCGCCAGCAGCTACTATTTGTCCGGGAGCACAGATACGCAGTATTTT	CASSYYLSGSTDTQYF
TRBD1	TRBJ2-1	.	TRBV5-1	TGCGCCAGCAGCCAGGGGGCCAGGGGCTCGGACAATGAGCAGTTCTTC	CASSQGARGSDNEQFF
.	TRBJ2-7	.	TRBV7-9	TGTGCCAGCAGCGCGCAATCCACGGCCTACGAGCAGTACTTC	CASSAQSTAYEQYF
.	TRBJ2-5	.	TRBV11-2	TGTGCCAGCAGCTCCTACGGTGGGGGCGCGGGGGAGACCCAGTACTTC	CASSSYGGGAGETQYF
TRBD1	TRBJ1-1	.	TRBV5-8	TGTGCCAGCAGCTTGGGACAGGGACAGACTGAAGCTTTCTTT	CASSLGQGQTEAFF
.	TRBJ1-1	.	TRBV5-5	TGTGCCAGCAGCATGTTACCCACTGAAGCTTTCTTT	CASSMLPTEAFF
TRBD1	TRBJ1-5	.	TRBV29-1	TGCAGCGTGTTGACAGGGAGCAGCAATCAGCCCCAGCATTTT	CSVLTGSSNQPQHF
.	TRBJ2-7	.	TRBV10-2	TGCGCCAGCAGTGAGTTACAGCAGAAACTTAGCGAGCAGTACTTC	CASSELQQKLSEQYF
TRBD1	TRBJ2-7	.	TRBV25-1	TGTGCCAGCAGTGAAGGGGACAGGGGCGCCTTTTACGAGCAGTACTTC	CASSEGDRGAFYEQYF
TRBD2	TRBJ2-7	.	TRBV9	TGTGCCAGCAGCGTAAGCGGGAGCCACGAGCAGTACTTC	CASSVSGSHEQYF
.	TRBJ1-5	.	TRBV27	TGTGCCAGCTCCCCAGGGACCCTTTATCAGCCCCAGCATTTT	CASSPGTLYQPQHF
.	TRBJ2-3	.	TRBV4-3	TGCGCCAGCAGCCAAGCCTGGACCAGCACAGATACGCAGTATTTT	CASSQAWTSTDTQYF
.	TRBJ2-7	.	TRBV21-1	TGTGCCAGCAGCAAAATTGGGGCCGGGAAAGTCTACGAGCAGTACTTC	CASSKIGAGKVYEQYF